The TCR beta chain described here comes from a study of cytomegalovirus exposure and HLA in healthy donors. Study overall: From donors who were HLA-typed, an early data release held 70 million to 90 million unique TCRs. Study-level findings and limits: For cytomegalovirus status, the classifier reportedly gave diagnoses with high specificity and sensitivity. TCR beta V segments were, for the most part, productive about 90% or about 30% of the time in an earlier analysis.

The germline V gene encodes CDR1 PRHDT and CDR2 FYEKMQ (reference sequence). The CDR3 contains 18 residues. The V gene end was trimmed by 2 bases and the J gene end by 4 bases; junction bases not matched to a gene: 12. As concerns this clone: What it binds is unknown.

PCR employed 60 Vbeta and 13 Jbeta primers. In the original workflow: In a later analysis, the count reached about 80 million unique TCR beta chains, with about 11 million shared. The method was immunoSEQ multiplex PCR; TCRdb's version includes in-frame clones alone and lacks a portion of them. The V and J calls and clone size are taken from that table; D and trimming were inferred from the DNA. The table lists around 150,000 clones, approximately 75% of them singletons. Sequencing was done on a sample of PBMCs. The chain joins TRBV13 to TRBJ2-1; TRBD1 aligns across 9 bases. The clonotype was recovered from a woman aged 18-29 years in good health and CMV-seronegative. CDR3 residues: CASSLKRTGTGSYNEQFF. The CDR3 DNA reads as TGTGCCAGCAGCTTAAAACGTACCGGGACAGGGAGTTACAATGAGCAGTTCTTC.